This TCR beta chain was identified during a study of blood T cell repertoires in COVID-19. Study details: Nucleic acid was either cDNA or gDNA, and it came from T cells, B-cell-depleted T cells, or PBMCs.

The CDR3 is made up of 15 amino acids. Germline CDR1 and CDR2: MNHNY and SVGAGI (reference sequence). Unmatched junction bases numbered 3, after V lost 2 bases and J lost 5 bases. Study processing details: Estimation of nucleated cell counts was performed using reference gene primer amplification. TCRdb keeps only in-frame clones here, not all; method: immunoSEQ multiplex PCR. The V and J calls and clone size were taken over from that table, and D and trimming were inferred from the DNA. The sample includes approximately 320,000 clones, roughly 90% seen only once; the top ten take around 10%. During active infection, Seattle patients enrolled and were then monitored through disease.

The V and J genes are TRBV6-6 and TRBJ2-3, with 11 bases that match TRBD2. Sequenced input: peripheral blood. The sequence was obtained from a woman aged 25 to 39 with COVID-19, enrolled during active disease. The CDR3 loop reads CASSYLSGGVDTQYF. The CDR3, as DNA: TGTGCCAGCAGTTACCTTAGCGGGGGGGTAGATACGCAGTATTTT.